This T cell receptor (beta chain) was documented in a study of blood T cell repertoires in COVID-19. On the study more broadly: There were acute and convalescent COVID-19 samples, and they came from the United States, Italy and Spain.

Germline V CDR1 and CDR2: MNHEY, SVGAGI. V trimming: 2 bases; J trimming: 5 bases; junction bases outside the gene matches: 2. The CDR3 covers 13 residues. This study enrolled people aged about 18 to 100 from roughly 24 US geographic areas. Cohort 3 recovery required two negative PCRs, clearance, or symptom resolution. For this clone: This sample includes further DNA sequences coding for the same CDR3.

Using immunoSEQ multiplex PCR, the repertoire was profiled, and TCRdb retains in-frame clones only, with some absent. The sample includes some 300,000 clones, over 85% seen only once; the top ten take about a tenth. Material for sequencing was PBMCs or T cells enriched from blood (not recorded which). The rearrangement links TRBV6-5 to TRBJ2-5; the match to TRBD2 covers 7 bases. The clonotype comes from a woman under 40 who had recovered from COVID-19. CDR3: CASSYAGAETQYF. As DNA, the CDR3 is TGTGCCAGCAGTTACGCGGGAGCGGAGACCCAGTACTTC.